Described below is a single TCR beta chain sequence and its context. The iRepertoire nested amplicon-rescue multiplex PCR amplified TCR alpha and beta CDR3s from RNA. One-step reverse transcription and amplification started from around 100-400 ng of tissue mRNA or PBMC total RNA. MiXCR, applied by TCRdb to the multiplex PCR reads, yields one record per CDR3 protein. The sample yields around 100,000 distinct CDR3 sequences, about 28% seen once. V lost 4 bases to trimming and J lost 9 bases, with 10 bases between them. Germline-derived CDR1 and CDR2 are SGHAT and FQNNGV. The length of the CDR3 is 13 residues. The data derive from a study of glioma-infiltrating T cells.

Specimen: glioma tissue, nonneoplastic brain tissue, or PBMCs (not recorded which). The receptor's source is a human donor with low-grade glioma or glioblastoma, undergoing nonglioma brain surgery, or in good health (not recorded which). This sequence joins TRBV11-2 and TRBJ1-6; D gene uncertain. This CDR3 reads CASSSTEGSPLHF. The CDR3 DNA is TGTGCCAGCAGCTCGACGGAGGGTTCACCCCTCCACTTT.